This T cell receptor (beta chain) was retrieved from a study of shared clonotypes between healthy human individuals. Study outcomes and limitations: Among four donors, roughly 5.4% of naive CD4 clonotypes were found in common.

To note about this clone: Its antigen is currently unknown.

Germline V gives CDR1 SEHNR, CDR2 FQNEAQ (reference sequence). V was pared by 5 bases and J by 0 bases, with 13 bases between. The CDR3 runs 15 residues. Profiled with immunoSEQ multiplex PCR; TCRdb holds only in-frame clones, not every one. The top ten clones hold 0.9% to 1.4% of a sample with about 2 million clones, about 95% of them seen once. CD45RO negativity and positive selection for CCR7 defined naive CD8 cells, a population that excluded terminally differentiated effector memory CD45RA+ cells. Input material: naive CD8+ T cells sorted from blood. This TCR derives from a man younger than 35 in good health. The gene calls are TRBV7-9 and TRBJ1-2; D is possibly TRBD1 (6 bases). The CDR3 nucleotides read TGTGCCAGCAGCGTGGACAGAGGGTCTAACTATGGCTACACCTTC. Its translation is CASSVDRGSNYGYTF.